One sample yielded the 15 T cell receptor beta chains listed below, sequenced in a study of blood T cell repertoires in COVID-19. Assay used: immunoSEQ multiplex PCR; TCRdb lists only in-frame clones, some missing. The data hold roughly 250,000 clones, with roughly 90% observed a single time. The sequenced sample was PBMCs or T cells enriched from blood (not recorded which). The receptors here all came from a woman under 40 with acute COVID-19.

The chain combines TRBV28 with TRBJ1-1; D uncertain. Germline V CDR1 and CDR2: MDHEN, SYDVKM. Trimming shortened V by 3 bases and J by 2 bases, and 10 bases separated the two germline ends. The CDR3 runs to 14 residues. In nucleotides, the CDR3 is TGTGCCAGCAGTTTTGGGAGACTAAACACTGAAGCTTTCTTT. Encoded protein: CASSFGRLNTEAFF.

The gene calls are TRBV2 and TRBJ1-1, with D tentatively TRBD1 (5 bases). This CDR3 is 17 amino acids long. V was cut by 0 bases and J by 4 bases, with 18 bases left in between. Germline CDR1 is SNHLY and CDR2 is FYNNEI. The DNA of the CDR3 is TGTGCCAGCAGTGAAGCTGGTCAGGGCTGGCTGGCCACTGAAGCTTTCTTT. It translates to CASSEAGQGWLATEAFF.

DNA for the CDR3: TGTGCCTCTTGGGAAGGGGGCACAGATACGCAGTATTTT. As protein: CASWEGGTDTQYF. This rearrangement joins TRBV6-5 to TRBJ2-3; TRBD1 is a possible D gene (5 bases). The germline V and J ends were trimmed by 11 bases and 1 base, with 13 bases remaining between them. Germline CDR1 reads MNHEY; CDR2 reads SVGAGI. The CDR3 has 13 amino acids.

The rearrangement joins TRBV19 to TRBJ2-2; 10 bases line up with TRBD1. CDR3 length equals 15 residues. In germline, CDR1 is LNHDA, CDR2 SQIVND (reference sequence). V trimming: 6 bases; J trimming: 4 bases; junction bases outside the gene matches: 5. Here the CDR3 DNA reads TGTGCCAGTAGGACAGGGGGCGGTGGCACCGGGGAGCTGTTTTTT. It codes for CASRTGGGGTGELFF.

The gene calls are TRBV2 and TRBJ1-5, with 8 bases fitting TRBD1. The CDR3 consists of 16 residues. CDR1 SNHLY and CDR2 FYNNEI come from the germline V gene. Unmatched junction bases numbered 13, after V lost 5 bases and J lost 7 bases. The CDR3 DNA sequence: TGTGCCAGCAGTAGACTTGGACAGGGAATGGTACAGCCCCAGCATTTT. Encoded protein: CASSRLGQGMVQPQHF.

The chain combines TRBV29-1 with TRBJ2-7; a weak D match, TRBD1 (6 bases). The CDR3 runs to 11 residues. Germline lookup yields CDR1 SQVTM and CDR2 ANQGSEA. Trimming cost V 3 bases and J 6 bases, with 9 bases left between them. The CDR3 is CSVDTGFEQYF. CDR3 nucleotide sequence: TGCAGCGTTGACACAGGGTTCGAGCAGTACTTC.

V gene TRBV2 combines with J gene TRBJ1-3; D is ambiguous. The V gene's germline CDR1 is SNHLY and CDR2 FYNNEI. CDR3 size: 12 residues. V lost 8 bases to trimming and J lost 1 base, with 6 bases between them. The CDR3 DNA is TGTGCCAGCTCCCAATCTGGAAACACCATATATTTT. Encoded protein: CASSQSGNTIYF. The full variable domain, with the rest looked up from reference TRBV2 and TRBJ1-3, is EPEVTQTPSHQVTQMGQEVILRCVPISNHLYFYWYRQILGQKVEFLVSFYNNEISEKSEIFDDQFSVERPDGSNFTLKIRSTKLEDSAMYFCASSQSGNTIYFGEGSWLTVV.

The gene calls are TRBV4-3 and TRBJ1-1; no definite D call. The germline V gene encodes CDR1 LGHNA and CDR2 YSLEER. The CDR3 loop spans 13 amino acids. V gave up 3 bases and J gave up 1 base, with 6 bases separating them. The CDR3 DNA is TGCGCCAGCAGCCATGAGGGGAACACTGAAGCTTTCTTT. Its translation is CASSHEGNTEAFF.

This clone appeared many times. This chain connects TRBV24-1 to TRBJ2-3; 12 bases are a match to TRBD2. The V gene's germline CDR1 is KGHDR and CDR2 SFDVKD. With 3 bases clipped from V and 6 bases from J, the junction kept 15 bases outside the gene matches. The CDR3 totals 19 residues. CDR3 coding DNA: TGTGCCACCAGTGATCCATCGTTAACTAGCGGGGGGACCCTGGATACGCAGTATTTT. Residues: CATSDPSLTSGGTLDTQYF.

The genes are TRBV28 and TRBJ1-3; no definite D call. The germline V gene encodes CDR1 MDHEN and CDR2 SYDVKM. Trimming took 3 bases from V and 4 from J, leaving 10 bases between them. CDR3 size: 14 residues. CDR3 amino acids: CASSLAGPGNTIYF. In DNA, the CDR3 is TGTGCCAGCAGTTTGGCAGGTCCCGGAAACACCATATATTTT.

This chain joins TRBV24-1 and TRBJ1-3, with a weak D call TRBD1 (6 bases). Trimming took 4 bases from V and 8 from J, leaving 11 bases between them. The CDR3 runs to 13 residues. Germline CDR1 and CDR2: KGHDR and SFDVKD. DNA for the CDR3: TGTGCCACCAGTGAGGGGGCGGCGGACACCATATATTTT. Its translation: CATSEGAADTIYF.

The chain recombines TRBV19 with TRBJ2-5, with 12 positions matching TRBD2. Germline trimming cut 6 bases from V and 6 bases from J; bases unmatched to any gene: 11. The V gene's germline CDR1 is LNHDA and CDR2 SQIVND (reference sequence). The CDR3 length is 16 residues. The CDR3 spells CASRSSGGADPKTQYF. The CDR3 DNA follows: TGTGCCAGTAGGTCTAGCGGGGGGGCCGATCCGAAGACCCAGTACTTC.

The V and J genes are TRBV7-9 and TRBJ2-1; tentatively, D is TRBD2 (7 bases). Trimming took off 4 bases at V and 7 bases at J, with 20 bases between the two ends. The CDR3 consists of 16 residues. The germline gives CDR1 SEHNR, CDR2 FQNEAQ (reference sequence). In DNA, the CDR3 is TGTGCCAGCAGCTCTCCCGGGGGGCGTTCGAGAAATGAGCAGTTCTTC. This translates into CASSSPGGRSRNEQFF.

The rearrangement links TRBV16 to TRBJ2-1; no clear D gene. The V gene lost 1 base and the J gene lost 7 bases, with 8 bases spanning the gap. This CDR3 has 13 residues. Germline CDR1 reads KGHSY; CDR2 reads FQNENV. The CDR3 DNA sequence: TGTGCCAGCAGCCAATACGTTCGGAATGAGCAGTTCTTC. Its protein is CASSQYVRNEQFF.

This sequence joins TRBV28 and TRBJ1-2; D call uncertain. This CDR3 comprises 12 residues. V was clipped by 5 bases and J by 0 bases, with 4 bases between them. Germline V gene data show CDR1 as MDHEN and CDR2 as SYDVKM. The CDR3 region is CASSAPNYGYTF. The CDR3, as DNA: TGTGCCAGCAGTGCGCCTAACTATGGCTACACCTTC.